This T cell receptor (beta chain) was observed in a study of identical twins. Points from the study as a whole: Abundant beta clonotypes from cord blood had fewer insertions, unlike memory repertoires, which showed none. The study found weaker excess twin sharing in beta out-of-frame sequences.

This clonotype came up a few times. What it recognizes is unknown. V was cut by 2 bases and J by 9 bases, with 15 bases left in between. From germline, CDR1 is SGHDT and CDR2 YYEEEE. The length of the CDR3 is 14 residues. TCRdb itself ran the 5' RACE reads through MiXCR, one entry per CDR3 protein. The table lists hundreds of thousands of distinct CDR3 sequences, 15% to 20% of them singletons, with about 12% in the top ten. This sample was also put to use in a study of T cells expressing NK-cell markers. That study adds: Sequenced donors, eight in total, included seven who were HCMV-seropositive and one who was seronegative. Topping the CD3+CD56-NKG2C+ fraction as well were these clonotypes, in four donors.

The rearrangement links TRBV5-6 to TRBJ2-4; D may correspond to TRBD1 or TRBD2 (6 bases each). The origin of this receptor is a woman aged 18-29 years in good health. The specimen was PBMCs. In nucleotides, the CDR3 is TGTGCCAGCAGCTTAGTGGAGACGGGGGCCATTCAGTACTTC. The encoded protein is CASSLVETGAIQYF.